The entry below gives a single T cell receptor beta chain sequence along with its context. Its antigen is not known. These data belong to a study of CD8+ T cells in alopecia areata. Study findings and constraints: Expanded CD8+ clones among the top 100, as well as scalp clonality, were significantly decreased by tofacitinib.

Treatment given: oral pan-JAK inhibitor, 5-10 mg twice daily. Alopecia areata patients provided lesional scalp punch biopsies and peripheral blood, both collected for the study. Starting from PBMCs, sorting isolated CD4+ and CD8+ T cells. cDNA serving as the sequencing template came from extracted, reverse transcribed RNA. Profiling relied on immunoSEQ multiplex PCR, and the TCRdb table lists in-frame clones only, not all of them. The sample contains some 200,000 clones, around 50% of which appear only once. The CDR3 sequence is 14 residues long. Germline CDR1 reads MNHEY; CDR2 reads SVGAGI. V shed 6 bases and J shed 9 bases, with 15 bases lying between them.

This receptor was obtained from a human donor with alopecia areata. The material was CD8+ T cells sorted from blood, obtained at week 24, from a patient treated with tofacitinib. The chain employs TRBV6-5 and TRBJ1-6; D may be TRBD1 (6 bases). The DNA for the CDR3 is TGTGCCAGCAGCCCGGAGGGGGTCGGTTCACCCCTCCACTTT. Translated, it gives CASSPEGVGSPLHF.